This T cell receptor (beta chain) appears in the sequencing data of a study of cytomegalovirus exposure and HLA in healthy donors (dated by TCRdb to 2017 to 2019). Looking at the study overall: According to a later analysis, one platform produced both the 110 or so validation repertoires and the approximately 670 repertoires of the first cohort. A separate validation cohort of more than 100 different subjects was used in addition to the roughly 700-subject first cohort. The study combined high-throughput TCR immunosequencing, statistical association of individual TCRs with disease status, and machine learning to predict cytomegalovirus infection status. The aim of the study was to test whether cataloging public T cell receptors could identify signatures of past pathogen exposure.

The donors belonged to the validation cohort of approximately 130 subjects, which was separate from the approximately 700-subject first cohort. Preparation of the library involved the immunoSEQ multiplex PCR assay. The study's own analysis went as follows. A statistical classification framework was developed to diagnose cytomegalovirus status using the catalog of TCR beta chain sequences. Drawn from immuneACCESS, this table holds only the in-frame rearrangements with V and J called that TCRdb kept. Clones are partly lost; checked studies trace under half to an unresolved V gene and leave the rest unexplained. That table supplies the V and J calls and clone size; D and trimming were determined from the DNA. This sample gives 120,000 or so clones in total; roughly nine tenths of them show up just once. The ten largest clones take up around 1.8% of the sample. Sequences SGHRS (CDR1) and YFSETQ (CDR2) are obtained from the germline V gene. The CDR3 covers 18 residues, taking in both the cysteine and the phenylalanine. CDR3 DNA only is kept here, 54 bases in frame from base 1. Trimming leaves V shorter by 2 bases and J shorter by 0 bases, with the junction holding 7 bases beyond the gene matches.

Note on this clone: What this receptor recognizes is not known. No base quality information exists; no much larger clone differs at one position.

What the research found in general, with its limitations: A total of 150 to 200 TCR beta chains were listed by the study as associated with cytomegalovirus. In vitro tests confirmed that a few of the cytomegalovirus-associated TCR beta chains recognize cytomegalovirus antigens. The validation cohort had no HLA typing available for a later analysis, so co-occurrence within that cohort was assessed over all 120 or so repertoires. In both the original and validation cohorts, the classifier was reported to diagnose cytomegalovirus status with high specificity and sensitivity. In a later analysis, TCRs clustered in the first cohort were found to also tend to co-occur in the roughly 130 validation repertoires, with over 90% of cluster scores above 0. It was suggested by the authors that the approach could potentially be generalized to other disease states and immunological phenotypes. Most TCR sequences were seen in very few donors, while some public TCRs were found in many individuals.

Here the chain combines TRBV5-1 and TRBJ2-7, with 14 middle bases fitting TRBD2. The sample taken for sequencing was PBMCs. This receptor was identified in a woman between 18 and 30 years old in good health and CMV-seronegative. The CDR3 here reads CASSLQTSGRAFSYEQYF. The DNA reads as follows: TGCGCCAGCAGCTTACAGACTAGCGGGAGGGCCTTCTCCTACGAGCAGTACTTC. Reference TRBV5-1 and TRBJ2-7 genes cover what lies past the CDR3, so the full variable domain is KAGVTQTPRYLIKTRGQQVTLSCSPISGHRSVSWYQQTPGQGLQFLFEYFSETQRNKGNFPGRFSGRQFSNSRSEMNVSTLELGDSALYLCASSLQTSGRAFSYEQYFGPGTRLTVT.